The 7 T cell receptor beta chains given below trace back to one sample, sequenced in a study of blood T cell repertoires in COVID-19. The data were produced by immunoSEQ multiplex PCR, yet TCRdb's version contains in-frame clones alone and is incomplete. The sample gives about 200,000 clones, around 87% of which show up once; about 3% is in the top ten. Sequenced material: peripheral blood. The origin of the receptors is a man in his fifties or sixties with acute or convalescent COVID-19.

In DNA form, the CDR3 reads TGCGCCAGCAGTCCGACAGGGGGACACTACGAGCAGTACTTC. As protein: CASSPTGGHYEQYF. The J gene is TRBJ2-7, the V gene TRBV10-2; 9 bases map to TRBD1. Looked up from germline, CDR1 is WSHSY and CDR2 is SAAADI. The CDR3 sequence is 14 residues long. J gave up 3 bases and V 5 bases, and 5 bases lay outside the gene matches.

The rearrangement uses TRBV19 and TRBJ2-5; the match to TRBD2 covers 12 bases. The germline V gene has CDR1 LNHDA and CDR2 SQIVND (reference sequence). With 2 bases clipped from V and 1 base from J, the junction kept 5 bases outside the gene matches. The CDR3 spans 17 residues. CDR3 nucleotides: TGTGCCAGTAGTATATCAGTACTAGCGGGGGGCCAAGAGACCCAGTACTTC. Protein: CASSISVLAGGQETQYF.

The chain couples TRBV14 to TRBJ2-1; D uncertain. The V end was cut by 5 bases, the J end by 6 bases, with 8 bases between. In germline, CDR1 is SGHDN, CDR2 FVKESK. The CDR3 loop spans 12 amino acids. This CDR3 is CASSYTSNEQFF. The CDR3 DNA reads as TGTGCCAGCAGCTACACATCCAATGAGCAGTTCTTC.

The rearrangement uses TRBV29-1 and TRBJ1-2; 9 nucleotides agree with TRBD1. The CDR3 loop spans 13 amino acids. The V gene end was trimmed by 4 bases and the J gene end by 7 bases; junction bases not matched to a gene: 7. The V gene's germline CDR1 is SQVTM and CDR2 ANQGSEA. The CDR3 is CSVGPGQGRGYTF. CDR3 nucleotide sequence: TGCAGCGTTGGTCCGGGACAGGGACGTGGCTACACCTTC.

The rearrangement joins TRBV21-1 to TRBJ2-6; the listed D gene, TRBD1, was not tested against the DNA. TRBV21-1 is labeled a pseudogene. This CDR3 has 17 amino acids. The CDR3 nucleotides read TGTGCCAGCAGCAAATTGGACAGGGGGATAGGGGCCAACGTCCTGACTTTC. Amino acid sequence: CASSKLDRGIGANVLTF.

This chain connects TRBV7-6 to TRBJ1-1; D is undetermined. Trimming removed 5 bases at V and 1 base at J, with 17 bases between. The CDR3 contains 16 residues. Per germline, CDR1 SGHVS and CDR2 FNYEAQ. CDR3 sequence reads: CASSPRGVPPNTEAFF. CDR3 bases: TGTGCCAGCAGCCCCCGCGGGGTCCCCCCGAACACTGAAGCTTTCTTT.

This chain joins TRBV24-1 and TRBJ2-3, with 12 bases matching TRBD2. The CDR3 has 17 residues. CDR1 is KGHDR and CDR2 is SFDVKD in the germline V gene. Losses at the gene ends were 6 bases for V and 0 bases for J; bases not matched to a gene: 6. CDR3 bases: TGTGCCACCAGTAAACGGACTAGCGGGACAAGCACAGATACGCAGTATTTT. Protein product: CATSKRTSGTSTDTQYF.